The entry below describes one T cell receptor (beta chain). The antigen is undetermined. This sample was taken from a study of siplizumab effects on memory and regulatory T cells. Study-level points and caveats: Suppressive capability of dividing Tregs from siplizumab cultures went unverified. Siplizumab produced a significant reduction in alloreactive sequences that were traceable to unstimulated CD4+ memory cells. A major contribution to the alloresponse seemed to be made by naive T cells, which seemed more diverse than memory cells. Phenotypic classification as naive or memory proved unattainable for roughly 75-97% of proliferating CD4+ or CD8+ clones.

The method was immunoSEQ multiplex PCR; TCRdb's version includes in-frame clones alone and lacks a portion of them. The table shows some 97,000 clones, with approximately 91% occurring only once. The germline V gene encodes CDR1 LNHNV and CDR2 YYDKDF (reference sequence). The CDR3 has 15 residues. Losses at the gene ends were 5 bases for V and 5 bases for J; bases not matched to a gene: 3. The specimen sequenced was CD4+ T cells sorted from blood. The rearrangement links TRBV15 to TRBJ2-5, with 15 bases that match TRBD2. The TCR sequence derives from a human donor in good health. CDR3 in DNA: TGTGCCACCAGCCGTGGACTAGCGGGGGGGGAGACCCAGTACTTC. Residues: CATSRGLAGGETQYF. Using reference TRBV15 and TRBJ2-5 for the parts outside the CDR3, the full variable domain is DAMVIQNPRYQVTQFGKPVTLSCSQTLNHNVMYWYQQKSSQAPKLLFHYYDKDFNNEADTPDNFQSRRPNTSFCFLDIRSPGLGDTAMYLCATSRGLAGGETQYFGPGTRLLVL.